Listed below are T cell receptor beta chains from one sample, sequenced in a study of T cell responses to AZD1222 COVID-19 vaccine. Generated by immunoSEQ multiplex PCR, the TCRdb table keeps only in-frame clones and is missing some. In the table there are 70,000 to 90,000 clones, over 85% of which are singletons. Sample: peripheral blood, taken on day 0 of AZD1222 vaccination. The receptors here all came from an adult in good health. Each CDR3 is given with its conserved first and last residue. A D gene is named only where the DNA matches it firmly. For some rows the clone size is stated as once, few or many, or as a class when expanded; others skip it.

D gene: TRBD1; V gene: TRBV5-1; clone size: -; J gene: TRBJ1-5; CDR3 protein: CASSSGQSNQPQHF; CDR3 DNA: TGCGCCAGCAGCTCGGGACAGAGTAATCAGCCCCAGCATTTT
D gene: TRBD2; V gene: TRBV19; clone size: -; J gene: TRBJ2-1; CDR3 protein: CASSMLAAYSVEVGKQFF; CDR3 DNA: TGTGCCAGTAGTATGCTAGCGGCGTATTCGGTGGAGGTCGGAAAGCAGTTCTTC
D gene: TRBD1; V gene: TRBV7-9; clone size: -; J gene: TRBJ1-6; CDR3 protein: CASSRATGGYNSPLHF; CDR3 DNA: TGTGCCAGCAGCCGGGCCACAGGGGGCTATAATTCACCCCTCCACTTT
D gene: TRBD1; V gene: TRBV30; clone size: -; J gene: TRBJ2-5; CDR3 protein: CAWSLGTAETQYF; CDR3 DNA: TGTGCCTGGAGCCTAGGGACAGCGGAGACCCAGTACTTC
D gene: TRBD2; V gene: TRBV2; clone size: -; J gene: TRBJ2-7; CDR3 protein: CASGPLAGWGEQYF; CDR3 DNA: TGTGCCAGCGGACCTCTAGCGGGGTGGGGCGAGCAGTACTTC
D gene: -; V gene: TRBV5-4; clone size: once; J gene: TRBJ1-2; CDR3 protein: CASSLEAAETNYGYTF; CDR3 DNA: TGTGCCAGCAGCTTGGAGGCGGCAGAAACTAACTATGGCTACACCTTC
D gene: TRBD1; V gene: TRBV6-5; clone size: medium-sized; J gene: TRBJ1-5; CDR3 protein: CASRRTGDNQPQHF; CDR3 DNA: TGTGCCAGCAGGCGGACAGGGGACAATCAGCCCCAGCATTTT
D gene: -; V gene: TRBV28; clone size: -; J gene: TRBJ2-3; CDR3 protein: CASSRQGVDTQYF; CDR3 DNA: TGTGCCAGCAGCCGCCAGGGCGTGGATACGCAGTATTTT
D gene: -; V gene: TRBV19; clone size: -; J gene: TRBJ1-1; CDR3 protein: CASSTMQTMNTEAFF; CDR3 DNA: TGTGCCAGTAGTACTATGCAGACTATGAACACTGAAGCTTTCTTT
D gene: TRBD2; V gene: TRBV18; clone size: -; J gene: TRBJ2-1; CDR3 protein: CASSPPRGTSGYNEQFF; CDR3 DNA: TGTGCCAGCTCACCACCAAGGGGGACTAGCGGATACAATGAGCAGTTCTTC
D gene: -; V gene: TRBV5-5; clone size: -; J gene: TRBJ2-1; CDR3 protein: CASSLRGSLSYNEQFF; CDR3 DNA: TGTGCCAGCAGCTTGAGGGGCAGTCTCTCCTACAATGAGCAGTTCTTC
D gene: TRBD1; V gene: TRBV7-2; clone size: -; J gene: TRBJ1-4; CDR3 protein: CASSFGGTGKEKLFF; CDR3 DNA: TGTGCCAGCAGCTTTGGGGGGACAGGGAAGGAAAAACTGTTTTTT
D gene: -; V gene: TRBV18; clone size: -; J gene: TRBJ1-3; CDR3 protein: CASSPTLQGPRGNTIYF; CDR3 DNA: TGTGCCAGCTCACCCACTTTACAGGGTCCGAGGGGAAACACCATATATTTT
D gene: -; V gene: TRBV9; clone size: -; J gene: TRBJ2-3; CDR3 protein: CASSVGGGIRYF; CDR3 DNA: -
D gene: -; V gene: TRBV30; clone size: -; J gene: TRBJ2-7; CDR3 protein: CAFTRDQRYEQYF; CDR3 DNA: TGTGCCTTCACCCGGGACCAAAGATACGAGCAGTACTTC
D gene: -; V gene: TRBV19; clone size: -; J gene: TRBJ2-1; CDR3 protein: CATSPGLYNEQFF; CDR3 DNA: TGTGCCACATCCCCGGGGCTGTACAATGAGCAGTTCTTC
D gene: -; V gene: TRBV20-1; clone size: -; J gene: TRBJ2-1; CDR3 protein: CSAQGYNEQFF; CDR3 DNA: TGCAGTGCCCAGGGTTACAATGAGCAGTTCTTC
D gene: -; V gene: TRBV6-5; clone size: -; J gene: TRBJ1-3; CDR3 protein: CASSPGTPRNTIYF; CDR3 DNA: TGTGCCAGCAGCCCCGGGACACCCAGAAACACCATATATTTT
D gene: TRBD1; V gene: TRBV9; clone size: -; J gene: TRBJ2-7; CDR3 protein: CASSVAWDSSYEQYF; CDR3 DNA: TGTGCCAGCAGCGTAGCCTGGGACAGCTCCTACGAGCAGTACTTC
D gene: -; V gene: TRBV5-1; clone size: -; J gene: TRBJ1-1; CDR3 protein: CASSLGSRKGTEAFF; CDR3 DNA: TGCGCCAGCAGCTTGGGCAGCCGAAAGGGCACTGAAGCTTTCTTT
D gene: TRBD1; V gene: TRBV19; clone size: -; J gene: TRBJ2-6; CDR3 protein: CASRDRDGYSGANVLTF; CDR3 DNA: TGTGCCAGTAGGGACAGGGATGGGTACTCTGGGGCCAACGTCCTGACTTTC
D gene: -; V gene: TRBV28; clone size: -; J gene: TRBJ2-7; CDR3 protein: CASSNVRGAGSYEQYF; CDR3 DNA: TGTGCCAGCAGTAATGTCCGAGGGGCAGGGTCCTACGAGCAGTACTTC
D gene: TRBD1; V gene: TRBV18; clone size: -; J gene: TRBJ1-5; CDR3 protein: CASSPGTGVSNQPQHF; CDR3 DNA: TGTGCCAGCTCACCAGGGACAGGGGTTAGCAATCAGCCCCAGCATTTT
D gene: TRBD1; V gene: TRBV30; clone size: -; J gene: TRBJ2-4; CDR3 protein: CAWSRGQNIQYF; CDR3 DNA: TGTGCCTGGAGTAGGGGGCAAAACATTCAGTACTTC
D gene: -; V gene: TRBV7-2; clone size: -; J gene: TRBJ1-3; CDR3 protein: CASSLGDTRSGNTIYF; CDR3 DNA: TGTGCCAGCAGCTTGGGGGACACACGCTCTGGAAACACCATATATTTT
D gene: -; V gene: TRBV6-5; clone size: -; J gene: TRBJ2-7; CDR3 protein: CASSRTFSYEQYF; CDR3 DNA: TGTGCCAGCAGTCGGACCTTCTCCTACGAGCAGTACTTC
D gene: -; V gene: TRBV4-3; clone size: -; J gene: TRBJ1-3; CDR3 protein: CASSQAPTPSGNTIYF; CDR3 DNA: TGCGCCAGCAGCCAAGCCCCTACCCCCTCTGGAAACACCATATATTTT
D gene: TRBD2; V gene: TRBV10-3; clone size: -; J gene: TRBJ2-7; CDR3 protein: CAISDQVAGEYGEQYF; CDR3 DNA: TGTGCCATCAGTGACCAAGTAGCGGGAGAGTATGGCGAGCAGTACTTC
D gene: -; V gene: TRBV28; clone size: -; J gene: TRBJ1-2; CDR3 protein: CASEGENGYTF; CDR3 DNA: TGTGCCAGCGAGGGGGAGAATGGCTACACCTTC
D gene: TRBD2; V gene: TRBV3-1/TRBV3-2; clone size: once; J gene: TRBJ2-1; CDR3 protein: CASSQWASGRTRDEQFF; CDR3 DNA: TGTGCCAGCAGCCAATGGGCTAGCGGGAGGACCCGGGATGAGCAGTTCTTC
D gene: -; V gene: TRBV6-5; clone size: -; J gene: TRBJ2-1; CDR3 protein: CASSYLGGSYNEQFF; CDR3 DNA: TGTGCCAGCAGTTATCTCGGCGGCTCCTACAATGAGCAGTTCTTC
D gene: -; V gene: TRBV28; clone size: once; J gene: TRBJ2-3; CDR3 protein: CASSFLSGTDTQYF; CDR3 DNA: TGTGCCAGCAGTTTCCTATCGGGCACAGATACGCAGTATTTT
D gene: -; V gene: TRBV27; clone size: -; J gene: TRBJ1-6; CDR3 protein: CASSSFGRVSSPLHF; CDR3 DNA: TGTGCCAGCAGCTCGTTCGGGAGGGTTAGTTCACCCCTCCACTTT
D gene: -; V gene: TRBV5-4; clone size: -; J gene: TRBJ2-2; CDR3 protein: CASSFRAGKSRELFF; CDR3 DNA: TGTGCCAGCAGCTTTCGGGCAGGGAAAAGTCGGGAGCTGTTTTTT
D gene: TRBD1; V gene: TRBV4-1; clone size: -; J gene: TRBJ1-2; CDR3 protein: CASSFRDRGEDGYTF; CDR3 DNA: TGCGCCAGCAGCTTTCGGGACAGGGGGGAGGATGGCTACACCTTC
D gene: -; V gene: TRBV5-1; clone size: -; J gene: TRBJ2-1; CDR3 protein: CASNGKSSYNEQFF; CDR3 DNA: TGCGCCAGCAACGGGAAGAGCTCCTACAATGAGCAGTTCTTC
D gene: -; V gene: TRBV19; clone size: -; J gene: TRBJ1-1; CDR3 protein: CASSRGANTEAFF; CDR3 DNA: TGTGCCAGTTCTAGAGGGGCGAACACTGAAGCTTTCTTT